This TCR beta chain comes out of a study of regulatory T cells. Notes on the study in general: Hydrophobic residues at CDR3 positions 6 and 7 were enriched in conventional CD4+ T cells of CD3G-deficient patients. Patient repertoires had restricted TRB V-J pairs and skewed V and J usage, most in Tregs.

Amplification used 52 TRBV primers and 13 TRBJ primers. Data came from immunoSEQ multiplex PCR; TCRdb stores just in-frame clones and leaves some out. The sample has about 28,000 clones, less than 95% seen once. Notes on this clone: Its specificity is unknown.

Autoimmunity was present in every CD3G-deficient patient, worse in two. Patients aged 2 to 39 years had fewer naive and more memory CD4+ and CD8+ T cells. CD4+ T cells were divided by sorting: CD25-high CD127-low Tregs, CD25-low CD127-high conventional cells. CDR3 size: 24 residues. V lost 0 bases to trimming and J lost 1 base; unmatched junction nucleotides: 26. The receptor comes from a person under 30 with CD3G deficiency. This rearrangement joins TRBV23-1 to TRBJ1-5; 8 nucleotides align to TRBD1. TRBV23-1 is sorted into the ORF group, with uncertain function. Sequencing used conventional CD4+ T cells sorted from blood. CDR3 bases: TGCGCCAGCAGTCAATCAGGGTCCGTGTGGACAGGGACCAAAGGTTTGAGGAGCAATCAGCCCCAGCATTTT. Amino acid sequence: CASSQSGSVWTGTKGLRSNQPQHF.